This TCR beta chain emerged from a study of regulatory T cells in long-lasting Graves disease. General study points: Persistent disease preferred TRBV28, TRBJ1-2 and TRBJ2-5.

This clonotype has only a few counts. As yet, its antigen is unknown. The CDR3 totals 11 residues. CDR1 and CDR2 (germline): MNHEY, SMNVEV (reference sequence). Trimming stripped 5 bases from V and 6 bases from J, with 8 bases between. Through Arm-PCR of CDR3 regions and iRepertoire HTBI primers, TCR beta libraries were built. TCRdb re-called the multiplex PCR reads through MiXCR, storing one row per CDR3 protein. Of roughly 450,000 distinct CDR3 sequences listed, approximately 22% are singletons. This sample's time point: persistent/refractory GD, antithyroid drugs over 5 years with positive TRAb. The TCR library was made from RNA extracted from PBMCs.

The sequencing here drew on peripheral blood mononuclear cells (PBMCs), taken when the disease was refractory, from a patient treated with antithyroid drugs. The V call is TRBV27, the J call TRBJ2-7; TRBD2 is a possible D gene (5 bases). This receptor was identified in a female donor with Graves disease. DNA of the CDR3: TGTGCCAGCAGTGGTGCGGGCGAGCAGTACTTC. It specifies CASSGAGEQYF.